This T cell receptor beta chain was sequenced in a study of shared clonotypes between healthy human individuals. Assay: immunoSEQ multiplex PCR; the TCRdb copy retains only in-frame clones and omits some. The sample has roughly 2,500,000 clones, roughly 93% seen once. In the case of this clone: Its matching antigen is unknown. Other DNA variants within this sample encode the same CDR3.

Study-level results: Four donors showed sharing of approximately 5% of naive CD4 clonotypes.

The sequence was collected from a man younger than 35 in good health. Some clones in this sample may be carry-over from other donors' samples. Sequencing was done on a sample of naive CD4+ T cells from PBMCs. Regarding subset: CD45RA+ positively selected.

CDR3 nucleotide sequence: TGTGCCAGCAGTACCCCGGGAAGCTCCTACGAGCAGTACTTC. Its translation is CASSTPGSSYEQYF. The chain joins TRBV28 to TRBJ2-7; weak D call: TRBD2 (5 bases). Germline V gene sequence: CDR1 MDHEN, CDR2 SYDVKM. V was clipped by 5 bases and J by 0 bases, with 11 bases between them. The CDR3 is 14 residues long. The full variable domain, rest sourced from reference TRBV28 and TRBJ2-7, is DVKVTQSSRYLVKRTGEKVFLECVQDMDHENMFWYRQDPGLGLRLIYFSYDVKMKEKGDIPEGYSVSREKKERFSLILESASTNQTSMYLCASSTPGSSYEQYFGPGTRLTVT.